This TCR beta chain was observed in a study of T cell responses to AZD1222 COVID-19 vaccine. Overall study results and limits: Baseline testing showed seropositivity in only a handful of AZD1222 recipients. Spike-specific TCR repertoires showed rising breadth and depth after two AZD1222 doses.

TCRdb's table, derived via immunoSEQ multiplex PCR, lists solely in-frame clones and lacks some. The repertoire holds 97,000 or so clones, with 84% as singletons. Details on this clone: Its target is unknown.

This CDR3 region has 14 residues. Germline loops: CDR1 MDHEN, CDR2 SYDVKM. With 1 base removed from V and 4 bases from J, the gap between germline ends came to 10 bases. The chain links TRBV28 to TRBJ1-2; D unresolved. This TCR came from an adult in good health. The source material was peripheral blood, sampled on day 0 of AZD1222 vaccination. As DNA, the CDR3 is TGTGCCAGCAGTTTATTGGACCCAGGCTATGGCTACACCTTC. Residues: CASSLLDPGYGYTF.